One and the same sample provided the 24 T cell receptor beta chains below, sequenced in a study of T cell responses to AZD1222 COVID-19 vaccine. Generated by immunoSEQ multiplex PCR, the TCRdb table keeps only in-frame clones and is missing some. The sample includes tens of thousands of clones, 80% of them seen just once. Sample: peripheral blood, taken 28 days after the second AZD1222 dose. The origin of the receptors is an adult who received the AZD1222 COVID-19 vaccine.

This sequence joins TRBV19 and TRBJ2-7; either TRBD1 or TRBD2 may fit D (5 bases each). This CDR3 has 14 residues. Germline assignment: CDR1 LNHDA and CDR2 SQIVND (reference sequence). The germline V and J ends were trimmed by 4 bases and 6 bases, with 16 bases remaining between them. The CDR3 here is CASSTSGTNPEQYF. DNA of the CDR3: TGTGCCAGTAGTACATCCGGGACCAACCCCGAGCAGTACTTC. Full variable domain (rest looked up from reference TRBV19 and TRBJ2-7): DGGITQSPKYLFRKEGQNVTLSCEQNLNHDAMYWYRQDPGQGLRLIYYSQIVNDFQKGDIAEGYSVSREKKESFPLTVTSAQKNPTAFYLCASSTSGTNPEQYFGPGTRLTVT.

CDR3 sequence: CASSFRGNQPQHF. The DNA of the CDR3 is TGTGCCAGCAGTTTCCGAGGGAATCAGCCCCAGCATTTT. The chain employs TRBV12-3 or TRBV12-4 and TRBJ1-5; D unresolved. Trimming removed 3 bases at V and 4 bases at J, with 7 bases between. CDR3 size: 13 residues.

This sequence joins TRBV7-2 and TRBJ2-7, with D unclear. The CDR3 is 14 amino acids. Per germline, CDR1 SGHTA and CDR2 FQGNSA. V shed 4 bases and J shed 7 bases, with 17 bases lying between them. CDR3 protein: CASSSPAPTWEQYF. Here the CDR3 DNA reads TGTGCCAGCAGCTCCCCGGCCCCCACGTGGGAGCAGTACTTC.

This chain connects TRBV2 to TRBJ2-1; D is perhaps TRBD1 (7 bases). Trimming left V 7 bases short and J 0 bases short, with 13 bases between. The CDR3 extends over 15 amino acids. CDR1 is SNHLY, CDR2 FYNNEI, per germline. The CDR3 DNA is TGTGCCAGCACAGGGGGGTCAAGCTCCTACAATGAGCAGTTCTTC. Translated: CASTGGSSSYNEQFF.

V gene TRBV23-1 combines with J gene TRBJ1-4; D is unclear. TRBV23-1 is flagged as an ORF with uncertain function. V lost 0 bases to trimming and J lost 3 bases, with 14 bases between them. This CDR3 region has 17 residues. CDR3 amino acids: CASSQSRGRMPNEKLFF. The DNA of the CDR3 is TGCGCCAGCAGTCAATCGCGCGGACGGATGCCTAATGAAAAACTGTTTTTT.

The chain joins TRBV27 to TRBJ2-1; D could derive from TRBD1 or TRBD2 (5 bases each). The CDR3 contains 14 residues. V lost 3 bases, J lost 4 bases, and 10 bases lay in between. Germline lookup yields CDR1 MNHEY and CDR2 SMNVEV (reference sequence). The CDR3 sequence: CASSFGREYNEQFF. The CDR3 bases are TGTGCCAGCAGTTTCGGCAGGGAGTACAATGAGCAGTTCTTC.

The rearrangement uses TRBV27 and TRBJ2-7, with a possible D match to TRBD1 (8 bases). Germline V CDR1 and CDR2: MNHEY, SMNVEV (reference sequence). V lost 5 bases to trimming and J lost 3 bases, with 14 bases between them. CDR3 length equals 14 residues. For the CDR3, the DNA is TGTGCCAGCAGTATAACAGGGGGGGACTACGAGCAGTACTTC. This sequence encodes CASSITGGDYEQYF.

The genes are TRBV6-5 and TRBJ1-6; a weak D match, TRBD1 (6 bases). This CDR3 is 13 amino acids long. V shed 5 bases and J shed 4 bases, with 6 bases lying between them. The germline V gene encodes CDR1 MNHEY and CDR2 SVGAGI. The CDR3 here is CASSQGYNSPLHF. The CDR3 DNA is TGTGCCAGCAGTCAGGGGTATAATTCACCCCTCCACTTT.

V is TRBV30 and J is TRBJ2-6; D ambiguous. Germline V lookup: CDR1 GTSNPN, CDR2 SVGIG (reference sequence). V lost 1 base, J lost 1 base, and 8 bases lay in between. The CDR3 consists of 15 residues. Here the CDR3 DNA reads TGTGCCTGGAGTGGGCCGATTTCTGGGGCCAACGTCCTGACTTTC. Encoded protein: CAWSGPISGANVLTF.

This sequence joins TRBV9 and TRBJ2-1, with D possibly being TRBD2 (7 bases). This CDR3 is 17 amino acids long. Germline assignment: CDR1 SGDLS and CDR2 YYNGEE. V was clipped by 4 bases and J by 0 bases, with 17 bases between them. CDR3 in DNA: TGTGCCAGCAGCCCGATTGGGAGGGGGGACTCCTACAATGAGCAGTTCTTC. This encodes CASSPIGRGDSYNEQFF.

Turning to this clone: Germline and junction disagree at one end, which may indicate a read error. The chain combines TRBV7-8 with TRBJ2-3; perhaps TRBD2 as D (6 bases). Germline V gene lookup returns CDR1 SGHVS and CDR2 FQNEAQ. The CDR3 runs 13 residues. CDR3 residues: CAGRIGGADTQYF. The CDR3 DNA is TGTGCCGGCAGAATCGGGGGTGCAGATACGCAGTATTTT.

The rearrangement uses TRBV5-1 and TRBJ2-3, with D tentatively TRBD2 (6 bases). Germline CDR1 and CDR2: SGHRS and YFSETQ. CDR3 length: 14 amino acids. V lost 3 bases and J 0 bases, leaving 8 bases between the germline ends. The CDR3 spells CASSWDFSTDTQYF. CDR3 sequence (DNA): TGCGCCAGCAGCTGGGACTTCAGCACAGATACGCAGTATTTT.

This CDR3 is CASSLSGSGGRTEAFF. The CDR3 coding sequence is TGTGCCAGCAGCTTGAGTGGGTCTGGGGGCCGCACTGAAGCTTTCTTT. V is TRBV5-6 and J is TRBJ1-1, with D possibly being TRBD1 (6 bases). The CDR3 consists of 16 residues. The V gene's germline CDR1 is SGHDT and CDR2 YYEEEE. Trimming removed 1 base from V and 4 bases from J, with 17 bases in between.

The chain joins TRBV19 to TRBJ2-5; D is tentatively TRBD1 or TRBD2 (5 bases each). The CDR3 has 17 residues. Germline V lookup: CDR1 LNHDA, CDR2 SQIVND (reference sequence). The V gene lost 3 bases and the J gene lost 4 bases, with 21 bases spanning the gap. The CDR3 sequence: CASSMTGHTLIIETQYF. CDR3 nucleotides: TGTGCCAGTAGTATGACGGGGCACACCTTAATTATAGAGACCCAGTACTTC.

The chain carries TRBV2 and TRBJ2-7, with a possible D match to TRBD2 (5 bases). Trimming left V 2 bases short and J 1 base short, with 18 bases between. CDR1 SNHLY and CDR2 FYNNEI come from the germline V gene. CDR3 length: 17 residues. CDR3 in amino acids: CASSELAVRGGSYEQYF. The CDR3 coding sequence is TGTGCCAGCAGTGAACTCGCAGTGCGAGGAGGTTCCTACGAGCAGTACTTC.

The J gene is TRBJ2-2, the V gene TRBV10-3; 11 bases fit TRBD1. The CDR3 sequence is 17 residues long. From germline, CDR1 is ENHRY and CDR2 SYGVKD. V lost 3 bases, J lost 1 base, and 4 bases stayed unmatched. DNA for the CDR3: TGTGCCATCAGTGACCGGGGACAGGGGGAGAACACCGGGGAGCTGTTTTTT. The encoded protein is CAISDRGQGENTGELFF.

V usage is TRBV7-8 and J usage is TRBJ1-1, with a weak D call TRBD1 (6 bases). The germline V gene has CDR1 SGHVS and CDR2 FQNEAQ. CDR3 length: 14 residues. Trimming left V 5 bases short and J 5 bases short, with 15 bases between. The CDR3 region has the DNA TGTGCCAGCAGCGCCCAGAACAGGGAAACTGAAGCTTTCTTT. Residues: CASSAQNRETEAFF.

This CDR3 is CAIRGAGRTDTQYF. The CDR3 bases are TGTGCCATCAGGGGGGCGGGGCGAACAGATACGCAGTATTTT. The J gene is TRBJ2-3, the V gene TRBV10-3; D could derive from TRBD1 or TRBD2 (6 bases each). Germline CDR1 reads ENHRY; CDR2 reads SYGVKD. V gave up 6 bases and J gave up 3 bases, with 13 bases separating them. The CDR3 runs 14 residues.

A few counts support this clone. V is TRBV6-2 or TRBV6-3 and J is TRBJ2-7; D perhaps matches TRBD2 (5 bases). The CDR3 totals 13 residues. Trimming pared 5 bases from V and 5 bases from J, leaving 13 bases between. CDR1 MNHEY and CDR2 SVGEGT come from the germline V gene. Here the CDR3 reads CASSGSGRHEQYF. The CDR3 DNA is TGTGCCAGCAGTGGCAGCGGACGTCACGAGCAGTACTTC.

The chain combines TRBV7-2 with TRBJ1-6; tentative D call: TRBD1 (5 bases). The CDR3 is 15 amino acids. V lost 2 bases and J lost 4, with 9 bases in between. Germline CDR1 SGHTA, CDR2 FQGNSA. CDR3 nucleotides: TGTGCCAGCAGCTTAAGCGGGGGTTATAATTCACCCCTCCACTTT. It codes for CASSLSGGYNSPLHF. The full variable domain, in which reference TRBV7-2 and TRBJ1-6 provide the parts outside the CDR3, is GAGVSQSPSNKVTEKGKDVELRCDPISGHTALYWYRQSLGQGLEFLIYFQGNSAPDKSGLPSDRFSAERTGGSVSTLTIQRTQQEDSAVYLCASSLSGGYNSPLHFGNGTRLTVT.

CDR3 in DNA: TGTGCCAGCAGCCAGGGAATCTATGGCTACACCTTC. Its translation is CASSQGIYGYTF. V is TRBV25-1 and J is TRBJ1-2; D is perhaps TRBD1 (5 bases). Germline CDR1 MGHDK, CDR2 SYGVNS. V lost 6 bases, J lost 4 bases, and 9 bases lay in between. The length of the CDR3 is 12 residues.

The table lists this clone with a few counts. V gene TRBV5-1 combines with J gene TRBJ1-1; 8 bases agree with TRBD1. This CDR3 is 14 amino acids long. V lost 6 bases and J lost 4; bases outside the gene matches: 8. CDR1 is SGHRS and CDR2 is YFSETQ in the germline V gene. The CDR3 DNA reads TGCGCCAGCACAGAGACAGGGGCGGCCACTGAAGCTTTCTTT. Its protein product is CASTETGAATEAFF.

The gene calls are TRBV30 and TRBJ2-2; D may correspond to TRBD1 or TRBD2 (5 bases each). Deletions cut 4 bases from V and 7 bases from J, with 13 bases between. The CDR3 contains 13 residues. From germline, CDR1 is GTSNPN and CDR2 SVGIG (reference sequence). The CDR3 nucleotides are TGTGCCTGGAAATGGGGGTATCACGGGGAGCTGTTTTTT. This translates into CAWKWGYHGELFF.

The rearrangement uses TRBV21-1 and TRBJ1-2; whether TRBD1, the table's D call, matches the DNA was not checked. TRBV21-1 is marked as a pseudogene. The CDR3 is 16 residues long. The CDR3: CASTIKFGTGPRGYTF. CDR3 DNA sequence: TGTGCCAGCACCATCAAGTTCGGGACAGGCCCCCGGGGCTACACCTTC.